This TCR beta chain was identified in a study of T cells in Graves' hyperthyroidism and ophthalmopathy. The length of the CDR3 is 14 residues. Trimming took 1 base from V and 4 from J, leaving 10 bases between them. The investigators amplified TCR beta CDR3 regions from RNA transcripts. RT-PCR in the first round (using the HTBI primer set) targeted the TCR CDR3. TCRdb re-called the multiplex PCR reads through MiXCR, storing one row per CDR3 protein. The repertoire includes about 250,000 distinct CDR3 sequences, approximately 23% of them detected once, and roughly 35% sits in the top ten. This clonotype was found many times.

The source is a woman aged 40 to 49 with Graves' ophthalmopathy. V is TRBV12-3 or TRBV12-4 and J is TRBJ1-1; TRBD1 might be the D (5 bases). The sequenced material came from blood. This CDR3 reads CASSLGVTGTEAFF. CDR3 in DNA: TGTGCCAGCAGTTTAGGCGTAACAGGCACTGAAGCTTTCTTT.